The 26 T cell receptor beta chains below come from one sample, sequenced in a study of T-cell memory formation after mild COVID-19. TCRdb independently ran MiXCR on the 5' RACE reads; one entry per CDR3 protein. The profile shows 250,000 to 400,000 distinct CDR3 sequences, approximately 15% of them singletons. The material sequenced was PBMCs or a T cell subset sorted from them (not recorded which). Every receptor here comes from a man in his late teens or twenties who had mild COVID-19 (a few samples of this study predate the infection). Cell type and time point are not known.

V gene TRBV7-9 combines with J gene TRBJ1-1; tentative D call: TRBD1 (5 bases). V shed 5 bases and J shed 6 bases, with 13 bases lying between them. The germline gives CDR1 SEHNR, CDR2 FQNEAQ (reference sequence). The CDR3 is 13 residues long. Here the CDR3 reads CASSGDPGPEAFF. The DNA for the CDR3 is TGTGCCAGCAGCGGGGACCCGGGGCCTGAAGCTTTCTTT.

DNA for the CDR3: TGTGCCAGCAGCCAATTGTCGAACACCATATATTTT. Its translation: CASSQLSNTIYF. J is TRBJ1-3 and V is TRBV9; D ambiguous. The germline gives CDR1 SGDLS, CDR2 YYNGEE. The ends were cut back, 4 bases at V and 7 bases at J, with 9 bases in the middle. CDR3 length equals 12 residues. The entire variable domain, with the rest obtained from reference TRBV9 and TRBJ1-3, is as follows: DSGVTQTPKHLITATGQRVTLRCSPRSGDLSVYWYQQSLDQGLQFLIQYYNGEERAKGNILERFSAQQFPDLHSELNLSSLELGDSALYFCASSQLSNTIYFGEGSWLTVV.

This clonotype was observed at least ten times. This sequence joins TRBV19 and TRBJ1-1; D is perhaps TRBD1 (5 bases). The germline V and J ends were trimmed by 3 bases and 8 bases, with 13 bases remaining between them. The CDR3 sequence is 13 residues long. Germline V gene data show CDR1 as LNHDA and CDR2 as SQIVND (reference sequence). CDR3 residues: CASSISSGTEAFF. Written as DNA, the CDR3 is TGTGCCAGTAGTATTAGCTCGGGGACCGAAGCTTTCTTT.

A few counts support this clonotype. The gene calls are TRBV5-1 and TRBJ1-1, with unresolved D. Germline V CDR1 and CDR2: SGHRS, YFSETQ. With 3 bases removed from V and 5 bases from J, the gap between germline ends came to 5 bases. The CDR3 has 11 amino acids. CDR3 sequence reads: CASSSETEAFF. CDR3 nucleotides: TGCGCCAGCAGCTCAGAAACTGAAGCTTTCTTT.

The chain recombines TRBV6-6 with TRBJ2-2; D is perhaps TRBD2 (6 bases). The V gene's germline CDR1 is MNHNY and CDR2 SVGAGI (reference sequence). Trimming cost V 6 bases and J 9 bases, with 23 bases left between them. This CDR3 contains 16 residues. The CDR3 region has the DNA TGTGCCAGCAGGCTTCCAACCAATAGGGGACTCCGGGAGCTGTTTTTT. As protein: CASRLPTNRGLRELFF.

The table lists this clonotype with a few counts. The V call is TRBV6-2 or TRBV6-3, the J call TRBJ1-5; no clear D. Per the germline V gene, CDR1 is MNHEY and CDR2 is SVGEGT. The CDR3 contains 12 residues. Deletions cut 7 bases from V and 0 bases from J, with 4 bases between. Here the CDR3 reads CASKASNQPQHF. The CDR3, as DNA: TGTGCCAGCAAGGCTAGCAATCAGCCCCAGCATTTT.

This clonotype occurred a few times. The rearrangement uses TRBV5-1 and TRBJ1-1; tentative D call: TRBD1 (6 bases). Germline loops: CDR1 SGHRS, CDR2 YFSETQ. The length of the CDR3 is 13 residues. The V end lost 6 bases, the J end lost 7 bases, and 16 bases lay between the germline ends. CDR3 residues: CASMLGQFGEAFF. The CDR3 DNA sequence: TGCGCCAGCATGCTGGGACAATTCGGTGAAGCTTTCTTT. The whole variable domain, filled in from reference TRBV5-1 and TRBJ1-1, reads KAGVTQTPRYLIKTRGQQVTLSCSPISGHRSVSWYQQTPGQGLQFLFEYFSETQRNKGNFPGRFSGRQFSNSRSEMNVSTLELGDSALYLCASMLGQFGEAFFGQGTRLTVV.

The rearrangement joins TRBV24-1 to TRBJ1-2, with a possible D match to TRBD1 (5 bases). The CDR3 runs to 14 residues. CDR1 is KGHDR, CDR2 SFDVKD, per germline. V was shortened by 6 bases and J by 8 bases, with 18 bases between the two germline ends. In DNA form, the CDR3 reads TGTGCCACCAGTCAATCCCAGGGTTTTGGAGGCTACACCTTC. Encoded protein: CATSQSQGFGGYTF.

This clonotype has ten or more counts. This sequence joins TRBV5-1 and TRBJ2-3, with TRBD2 matching over 15 bases. V shed 4 bases and J 3 bases; nucleotides not matched to a gene: 6. The length of the CDR3 is 17 residues. Germline loops: CDR1 SGHRS, CDR2 YFSETQ. The CDR3 region is CASSRRTSGGDTDTQYF. In DNA form, the CDR3 reads TGCGCCAGCAGCCGGCGGACTAGCGGGGGGGATACAGATACGCAGTATTTT.

The V gene is TRBV18, the J gene TRBJ2-1; D unclear. CDR1 is KGHSH, CDR2 LQKENI, per germline. This CDR3 spans 15 amino acids. Trimming cost V 3 bases and J 0 bases, with 9 bases left between them. CDR3 protein: CASSPVHGSYNEQFF. The DNA of the CDR3 is TGTGCCAGCTCACCCGTGCATGGCTCCTACAATGAGCAGTTCTTC.

This clonotype was seen more than once but under ten times. The chain is built from TRBV2 and TRBJ2-5; TRBD2 matches 9 bases. Germline V gene lookup returns CDR1 SNHLY and CDR2 FYNNEI. The trim removed 3 bases at V and 3 bases at J, leaving 5 bases unmatched. There are 15 residues in the CDR3. The CDR3 protein is CASSDSGLAEETQYF. DNA of the CDR3: TGTGCCAGCAGTGACTCGGGACTAGCAGAAGAGACCCAGTACTTC.

This clonotype turned up a few times. The V and J genes are TRBV5-1 and TRBJ2-3; 8 nucleotides line up with TRBD1. This CDR3 region has 13 residues. Per the germline V gene, CDR1 is SGHRS and CDR2 is YFSETQ. Trimming at V came to 3 bases and at J to 11 bases, leaving 8 bases not matched to a gene. CDR3 nucleotides: TGCGCCAGCAGCTGGGGGACAGGAGAAGGGCAGTATTTT. This codes for CASSWGTGEGQYF.

V usage is TRBV20-1 and J usage is TRBJ2-2, with D maybe TRBD2 (6 bases). The CDR3 consists of 15 residues. Germline values: CDR1 DFQATT, CDR2 SNEGSKA (reference sequence). With 3 bases removed from V and 5 bases from J, the gap between germline ends came to 16 bases. In DNA, the CDR3 is TGCAGTGCTAGTCCGGCGGGGAGGATAACCGGGGAGCTGTTTTTT. This gives the protein CSASPAGRITGELFF.

This rearrangement joins TRBV12-3 or TRBV12-4 to TRBJ2-4; either TRBD1 or TRBD2 may supply D (7 bases each). This CDR3 comprises 17 residues. V lost 5 bases to trimming and J lost 0 bases, with 17 bases between them. The CDR3 region has the DNA TGTGCCAGCAGTCCCCGGGGAGGGGGCTTAGCCAAAAACATTCAGTACTTC. Translation gives CASSPRGGGLAKNIQYF.

In its sample, this clonotype was seen many times. The rearrangement uses TRBV5-1 and TRBJ1-2; D gene unclear. Germline V CDR1 and CDR2: SGHRS, YFSETQ. This CDR3 comprises 16 residues. V was trimmed by 2 bases and J by 8 bases, leaving 22 bases between them. CDR3 coding DNA: TGCGCCAGCAGCTTCCTCGAAGGCGGAACGGGTTACGGCTACACCTTC. Translating gives CASSFLEGGTGYGYTF.

The chain couples TRBV5-1 to TRBJ2-3; 8 bases are shared with TRBD1. Germline values: CDR1 SGHRS, CDR2 YFSETQ. This CDR3 region has 16 residues. The V segment lost 4 bases and the J segment 6 bases; nucleotides outside the gene matches: 13. CDR3 loop: CASSQGQVTISDTQYF. CDR3 in DNA: TGCGCCAGCAGCCAGGGACAGGTCACGATTAGTGATACGCAGTATTTT.

The sample holds many counts of this clonotype. The V and J genes are TRBV7-2 and TRBJ1-2; the D is unclear. V was shortened by 8 bases and J by 2 bases, with 9 bases between the two germline ends. Per germline, CDR1 SGHTA and CDR2 FQGNSA. CDR3 size: 12 residues. CDR3 in DNA: TGTGCCAGCCGCGGACGGAACTATGGCTACACCTTC. It yields the protein CASRGRNYGYTF. Supplemented by reference TRBV7-2 and TRBJ1-2, the full variable domain reads GAGVSQSPSNKVTEKGKDVELRCDPISGHTALYWYRQSLGQGLEFLIYFQGNSAPDKSGLPSDRFSAERTGGSVSTLTIQRTQQEDSAVYLCASRGRNYGYTFGSGTRLTVV.

This clonotype showed up just a few times. The chain uses TRBV6-5 and TRBJ2-1; D possibly corresponds to TRBD1 (6 bases). V dropped 0 bases and J dropped 1 base, with 7 bases sitting between them. In germline, CDR1 is MNHEY, CDR2 SVGAGI. The CDR3 length is 15 residues. The CDR3 DNA reads TGTGCCAGCAGTTACTCGGGACAATCCTACAATGAGCAGTTCTTC. Translated: CASSYSGQSYNEQFF.

This clonotype was counted only a few times. The rearrangement joins TRBV29-1 to TRBJ2-7, with 9 bases aligning to TRBD1. Per the germline V gene, CDR1 is SQVTM and CDR2 is ANQGSEA. This CDR3 has 15 residues. V dropped 4 bases and J dropped 1; count of bases not matched to a gene: 8. CDR3 sequence (DNA): TGCAGCGTTGTGGGGACAGGGAGAACTTCCTACGAGCAGTACTTC. It yields the protein CSVVGTGRTSYEQYF.

The chain is built from TRBV10-3 and TRBJ2-7; no firm D call. V was trimmed by 0 bases and J by 3 bases, leaving 9 bases between them. CDR3 length equals 14 residues. Germline V gives CDR1 ENHRY, CDR2 SYGVKD. In DNA, the CDR3 is TGTGCCATCAGTGAGTCGGGTGACCTCTACGAGCAGTACTTC. Translated: CAISESGDLYEQYF.

This chain links TRBV3-1 with TRBJ2-1; 9 nucleotides match TRBD1. Germline loops: CDR1 LGHDT, CDR2 YNNKEL (reference sequence). The CDR3 contains 15 residues. The V gene end was trimmed by 4 bases and the J gene end by 7 bases; junction bases not matched to a gene: 8. For the CDR3, the DNA is TGTGCCAGCAGCCCGGACAGGGGTTTCTTTAATGAGCAGTTCTTC. Translation gives CASSPDRGFFNEQFF.

This clonotype was picked up a small number of times. The junction departs from the called germline gene at one end, perhaps through a read error. The chain is built from TRBV19 and TRBJ2-3; 8 nucleotides agree with TRBD1. CDR1 is LNHDA and CDR2 is SQIVND in the germline V gene (reference sequence). The CDR3 length is 16 residues. The CDR3 DNA reads TGTGCCAGGAGTACGCCCCGAGACAGGGGTGGAGATACGCAGTATTTT. Its translation is CARSTPRDRGGDTQYF.

This clonotype was detected many times. The chain carries TRBV10-1 and TRBJ2-7, with D perhaps TRBD2 (5 bases). Germline V gene data show CDR1 as WNHNN and CDR2 as SYGVQD (reference sequence). The CDR3 spans 12 residues. V gave up 6 bases and J gave up 2 bases, with 8 bases separating them. The CDR3 nucleotides are TGCGCCAGCAGCGAGGGTACCTACGAGCAGTACTTC. This codes for CASSEGTYEQYF.

This clonotype occurred many times. J is TRBJ2-7 and V is TRBV6-2 or TRBV6-3; 8 bases line up with TRBD1. The V gene's germline CDR1 is MNHEY and CDR2 SVGEGT. This CDR3 has 16 amino acids. V gave up 0 bases and J gave up 1 base; unmatched junction bases: 5. In DNA, the CDR3 is TGTGCCAGCAGTTACTCGATGGGACAGGCATCCTACGAGCAGTACGTC. Translated, it gives CASSYSMGQASYEQYV.

The chain combines TRBV19 with TRBJ2-4; D possibly corresponds to TRBD2 (5 bases). Germline V gene lookup returns CDR1 LNHDA and CDR2 SQIVND (reference sequence). V gave up 3 bases and J gave up 8 bases, with 14 bases separating them. The CDR3 has 14 amino acids. The CDR3 is CASSISEVEDIQYF. For the CDR3, the DNA is TGTGCCAGTAGTATTTCGGAGGTGGAAGACATTCAGTACTTC.

The sample holds many counts of this clonotype. In DNA form, the CDR3 reads TGCAGTGCTAGCACGGGGGGGGCCCCCTACAATGAGCAGTTCTTC. As protein: CSASTGGAPYNEQFF. The chain carries TRBV20-1 and TRBJ2-1; 8 positions match TRBD2. The CDR3 sequence is 15 residues long. Germline V gene data show CDR1 as DFQATT and CDR2 as SNEGSKA (reference sequence). With 3 bases clipped from V and 2 bases from J, the junction kept 6 bases outside the gene matches.